This TCR beta chain was sequenced in a study of blood T cell repertoires in COVID-19. This CDR3 is 14 amino acids long. Germline-derived CDR1 and CDR2 are MNHEY and SVGAGI. Trimming took 3 bases from V and 2 from J, leaving 10 bases between them. Donors were grouped by their self-reported clinical history. In the authors' workflow: The assay estimated nucleated cells by amplifying reference gene primers. Some clones are missing from TCRdb's copy, which holds only in-frame ones; the method was immunoSEQ multiplex PCR. V, J and clone size were drawn from that table, and D and trimming were deduced from the DNA. The sample has roughly 270,000 clones, around 83% seen once.

The clonotype was recovered from a man between 35 and 55 years old who had been exposed to COVID-19. Sequenced input: PBMCs or T cells enriched from blood (not recorded which). The chain joins TRBV6-5 to TRBJ1-1; weak D call: TRBD1 (6 bases). CDR3 in DNA: TGTGCCAGCAGTTATCGAGGGGGTAACACTGAAGCTTTCTTT. It yields the protein CASSYRGGNTEAFF.